This paragraph covers one T cell receptor beta chain sequence. The sample comes from a study of T cell changes during pregnancy in multiple sclerosis. The germline gives CDR1 MNHEY, CDR2 SMNVEV (reference sequence). The CDR3 runs to 16 residues. Data came from immunoSEQ multiplex PCR; TCRdb stores just in-frame clones and leaves some out. The sample carries around 59,000 clones, roughly nine tenths recorded once. The sample in question was CD4+ T cells from peripheral blood mononuclear cells, obtained in the first trimester of pregnancy. The sequence derives from a female donor with multiple sclerosis, enrolled in a pregnancy study. V usage is TRBV27 and J usage is TRBJ2-5; D is perhaps TRBD1 (6 bases). The J call may not be correct, given that the DNA end is closer to TRBJ2-7. The CDR3 region is CATRGPGQLISYEQYF. The DNA of the CDR3 is TGTGCCACCCGGGGCCCGGGACAACTTATATCCTACGAGCAGTACTTC.